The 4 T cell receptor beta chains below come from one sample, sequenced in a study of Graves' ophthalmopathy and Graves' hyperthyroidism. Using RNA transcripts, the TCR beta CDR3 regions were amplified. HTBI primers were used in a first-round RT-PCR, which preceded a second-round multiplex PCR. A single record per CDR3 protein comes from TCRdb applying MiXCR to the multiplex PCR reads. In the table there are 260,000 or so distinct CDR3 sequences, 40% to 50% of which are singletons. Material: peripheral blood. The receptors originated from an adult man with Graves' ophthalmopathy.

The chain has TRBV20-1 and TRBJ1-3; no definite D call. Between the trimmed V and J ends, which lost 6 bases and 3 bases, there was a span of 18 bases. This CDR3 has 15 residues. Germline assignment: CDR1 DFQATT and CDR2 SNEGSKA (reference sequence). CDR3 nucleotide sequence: TGCAGTGCACGGAGATTGGGCCCTTATGGAAACACCATATATTTT. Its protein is CSARRLGPYGNTIYF.

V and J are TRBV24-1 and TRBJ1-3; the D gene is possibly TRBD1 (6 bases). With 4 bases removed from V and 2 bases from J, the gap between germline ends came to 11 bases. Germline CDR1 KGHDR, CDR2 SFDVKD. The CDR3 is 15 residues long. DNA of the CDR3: TGTGCCACCAGTGACCCCAGGGGCGCTGGAAACACCATATATTTT. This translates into CATSDPRGAGNTIYF.

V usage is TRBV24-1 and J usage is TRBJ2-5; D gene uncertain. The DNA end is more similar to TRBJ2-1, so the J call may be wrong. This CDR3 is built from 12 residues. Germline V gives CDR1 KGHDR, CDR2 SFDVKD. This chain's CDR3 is CATSDLVDEQFF. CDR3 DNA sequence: TGTGCCACCAGTGATCTTGTAGATGAGCAGTTCTTC.

The CDR3 DNA reads TGTGCCACCCGGGACACCCACCTGGCCTATGGCTACACCTTC. Translated, it gives CATRDTHLAYGYTF. V is TRBV24-1 and J is TRBJ1-2; maybe TRBD1 (6 bases). CDR3 length: 14 residues. CDR1 and CDR2 from the germline V gene are KGHDR and SFDVKD. V was trimmed by 9 bases and J by 4 bases, leaving 17 bases between them.